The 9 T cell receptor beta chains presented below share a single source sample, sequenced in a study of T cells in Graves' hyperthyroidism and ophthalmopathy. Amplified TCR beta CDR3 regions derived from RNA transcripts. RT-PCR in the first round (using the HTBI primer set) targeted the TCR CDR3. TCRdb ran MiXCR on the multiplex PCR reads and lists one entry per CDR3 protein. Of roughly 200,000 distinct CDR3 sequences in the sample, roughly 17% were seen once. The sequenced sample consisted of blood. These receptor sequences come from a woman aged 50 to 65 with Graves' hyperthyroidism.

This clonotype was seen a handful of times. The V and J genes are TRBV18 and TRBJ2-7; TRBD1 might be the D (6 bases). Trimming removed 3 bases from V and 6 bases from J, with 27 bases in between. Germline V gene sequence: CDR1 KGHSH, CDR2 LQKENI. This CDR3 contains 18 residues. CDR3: CASSPPNTGTAVLSEQYF. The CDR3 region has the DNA TGTGCCAGCTCACCTCCTAATACAGGGACCGCGGTGTTAAGCGAGCAGTACTTC. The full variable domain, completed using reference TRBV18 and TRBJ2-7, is NAGVMQNPRHLVRRRGQEARLRCSPMKGHSHVYWYRQLPEEGLKFMVYLQKENIIDESGMPKERFSAEFPKEGPSILRIQQVVRGDSAAYFCASSPPNTGTAVLSEQYFGPGTRLTVT.

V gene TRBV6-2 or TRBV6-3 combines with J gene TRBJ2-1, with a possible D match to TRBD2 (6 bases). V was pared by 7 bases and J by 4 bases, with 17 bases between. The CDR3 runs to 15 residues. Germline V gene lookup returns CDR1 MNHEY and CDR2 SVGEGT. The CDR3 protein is CASKHRLVGYNEQFF. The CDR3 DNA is TGTGCCAGCAAACACCGACTAGTAGGGTACAATGAGCAGTTCTTC.

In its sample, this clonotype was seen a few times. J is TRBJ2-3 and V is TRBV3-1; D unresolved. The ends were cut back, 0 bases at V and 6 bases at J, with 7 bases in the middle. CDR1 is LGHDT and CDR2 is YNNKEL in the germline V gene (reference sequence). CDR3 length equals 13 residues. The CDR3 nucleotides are TGTGCCAGCAGCCAAGATGGGTGGGATACGCAGTATTTT. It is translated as CASSQDGWDTQYF.

The CDR3: CASSQELVSPLHF. The CDR3 DNA sequence: TGTGCCAGCAGCCAAGAATTGGTTTCACCCCTCCACTTT. The rearrangement links TRBV3-1 to TRBJ1-6; no clear D. Germline V gives CDR1 LGHDT, CDR2 YNNKEL (reference sequence). Trimming pared 0 bases from V and 9 bases from J, leaving 6 bases between. The CDR3 runs 13 residues.

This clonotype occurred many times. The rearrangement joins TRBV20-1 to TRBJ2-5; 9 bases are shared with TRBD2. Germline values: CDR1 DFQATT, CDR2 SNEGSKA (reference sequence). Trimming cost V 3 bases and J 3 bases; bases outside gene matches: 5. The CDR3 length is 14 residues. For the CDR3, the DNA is TGCAGTGCTAGTGATTCTAGCGGGAAAGAGACCCAGTACTTC. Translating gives CSASDSSGKETQYF.

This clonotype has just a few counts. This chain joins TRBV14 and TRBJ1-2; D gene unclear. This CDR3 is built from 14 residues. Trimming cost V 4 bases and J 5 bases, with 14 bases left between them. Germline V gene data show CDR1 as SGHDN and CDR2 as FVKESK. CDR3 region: CASSPIVDPYGYTF. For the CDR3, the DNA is TGTGCCAGCAGCCCGATCGTGGACCCATATGGCTACACCTTC.

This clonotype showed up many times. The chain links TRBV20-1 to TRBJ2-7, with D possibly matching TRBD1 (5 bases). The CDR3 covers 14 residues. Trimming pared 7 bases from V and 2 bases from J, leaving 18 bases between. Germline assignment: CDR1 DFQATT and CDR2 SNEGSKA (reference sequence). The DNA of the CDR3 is TGCAGTGTCACGACAGCCGGCGGAGCCTACGAGCAGTACTTC. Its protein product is CSVTTAGGAYEQYF.

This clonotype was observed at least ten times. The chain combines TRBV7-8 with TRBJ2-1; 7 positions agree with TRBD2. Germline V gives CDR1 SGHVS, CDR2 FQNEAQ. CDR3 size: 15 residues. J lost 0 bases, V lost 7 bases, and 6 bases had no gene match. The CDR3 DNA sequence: TGTGCCAGCACCCTAGCGGAGGGCTCCTACAATGAGCAGTTCTTC. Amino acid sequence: CASTLAEGSYNEQFF.

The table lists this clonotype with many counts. The CDR3 nucleotides are TGCAGCGTTGAAATGTTGCGGGGAGGACAGGCGGGATCTGGCTACACCTTC. As protein: CSVEMLRGGQAGSGYTF. The V gene is TRBV29-1, the J gene TRBJ1-2; 7 bases are a match to TRBD1. The germline gives CDR1 SQVTM, CDR2 ANQGSEA. This CDR3 spans 17 amino acids. The junction had 19 bases not matched to a gene; V was cut back by 2 bases and J by 7 bases. Filled out from reference TRBV29-1 and TRBJ1-2, the complete variable domain reads SAVISQKPSRDICQRGTSLTIQCQVDSQVTMMFWYRQQPGQSLTLIATANQGSEATYESGFVIDKFPISRPNLTFSTLTVSNMSPEDSSIYLCSVEMLRGGQAGSGYTFGSGTRLTVV.